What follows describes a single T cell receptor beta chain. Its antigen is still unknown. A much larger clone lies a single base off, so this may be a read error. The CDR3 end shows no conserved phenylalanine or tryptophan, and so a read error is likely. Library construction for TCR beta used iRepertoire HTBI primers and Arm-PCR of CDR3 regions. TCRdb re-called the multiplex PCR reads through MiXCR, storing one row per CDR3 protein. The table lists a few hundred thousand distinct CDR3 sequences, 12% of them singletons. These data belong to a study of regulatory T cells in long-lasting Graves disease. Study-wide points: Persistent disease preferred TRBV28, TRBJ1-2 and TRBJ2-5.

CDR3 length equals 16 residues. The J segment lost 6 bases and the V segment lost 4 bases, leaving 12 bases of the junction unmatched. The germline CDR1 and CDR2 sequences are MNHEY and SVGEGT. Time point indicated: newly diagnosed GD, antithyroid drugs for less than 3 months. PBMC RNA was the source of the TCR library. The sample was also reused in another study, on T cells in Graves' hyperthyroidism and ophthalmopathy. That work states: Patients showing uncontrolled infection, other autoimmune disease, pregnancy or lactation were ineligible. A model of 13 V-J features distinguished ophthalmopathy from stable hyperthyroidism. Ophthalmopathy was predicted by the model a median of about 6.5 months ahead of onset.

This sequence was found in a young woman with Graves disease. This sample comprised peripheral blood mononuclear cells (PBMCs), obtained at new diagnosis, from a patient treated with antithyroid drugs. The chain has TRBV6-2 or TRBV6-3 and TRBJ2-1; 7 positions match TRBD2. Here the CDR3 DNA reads TGTGCCAGCAGTTGGCCCGTGGGCGGGAGATCCAATGAGCAGTTCTCC. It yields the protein CASSWPVGGRSNEQFS.